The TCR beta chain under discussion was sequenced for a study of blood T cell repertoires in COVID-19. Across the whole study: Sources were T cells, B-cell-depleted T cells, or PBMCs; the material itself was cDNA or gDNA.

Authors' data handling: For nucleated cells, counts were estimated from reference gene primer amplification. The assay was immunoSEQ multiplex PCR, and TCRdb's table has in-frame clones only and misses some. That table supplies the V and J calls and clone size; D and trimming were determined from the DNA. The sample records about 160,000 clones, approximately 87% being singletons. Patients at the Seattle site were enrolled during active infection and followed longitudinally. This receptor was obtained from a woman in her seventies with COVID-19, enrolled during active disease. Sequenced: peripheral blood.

This CDR3 is CASSFSRTNEKLFF. In DNA form, the CDR3 reads TGCGCCAGCAGCTTCTCTCGGACTAATGAAAAACTGTTTTTT. The V call is TRBV5-1, the J call TRBJ1-4; D gene uncertain. This CDR3 is built from 14 residues. Germline V CDR1 and CDR2: SGHRS, YFSETQ. V was cut by 2 bases and J by 2 bases, with 7 bases left in between.